These T cell receptor beta chains were read from a single sample in a study of blood T cells in healthy people across ages. TCRdb re-derived calls from the 5' RACE reads in MiXCR, one entry per CDR3 protein. Of some 1.5 million distinct CDR3 sequences detected, about 30% appear once; the ten largest clones hold more than 6%. Specimen: blood. These receptors came from a woman aged 25 to 39 in good health. Both conserved end residues are part of each CDR3. A D gene is named only where the DNA matches it firmly. Clone size is stated in some rows and not others, as once, few, many or a class when expanded.

>TRBV6-1|NA|TRBJ2-2|NA
TGTGCCAGCAGTGTAGGGTTGAGCACCGGGGAGCTGTTTTTT
CASSVGLSTGELFF
>TRBV5-6|few|TRBJ1-5|NA
TGTGCCAGCAGCTCCTCGGGGGTATTAGGTGATCAGCCCCAGCATTTT
CASSSSGVLGDQPQHF
>TRBV20-1|few|TRBJ2-5|NA
TGCAGTGCTAGAGTTAAAACCGGTAGCGCACAAGAGACCCAGTACTTC
CSARVKTGSAQETQYF
>TRBV18|few|TRBJ1-3|NA
TGTGCCAGCTCACCACAGGAAGGGTCTGGAAACACCATATATTTT
CASSPQEGSGNTIYF
>TRBV18|NA|TRBJ1-3|NA
TGTGCCAGCTCTTCGAAGGACAACACCATATATTTT
CASSSKDNTIYF
>TRBV2|few|TRBJ2-7|NA
TGTGCCATATCGGACGTCTCCTACGAGCAGTACTTC
CAISDVSYEQYF
>TRBV7-3|NA|TRBJ1-1|TRBD1
TGTGCCAGCAGCTACAGGGGTCGCACTGAAGCTTTCTTT
CASSYRGRTEAFF
>TRBV7-2|many|TRBJ1-2|NA
TGTGCCAGCAATACAGCGGGGGGTTCTTCTAACTATGGCTACACCTTC
CASNTAGGSSNYGYTF
>TRBV7-6|many|TRBJ2-7|TRBD1
TGTGCCAGCAGCCGTGGGACAGGCGTCTACGAGCAGTACTTC
CASSRGTGVYEQYF
>TRBV2|NA|TRBJ2-7|TRBD1
TGTGCCAGCAGTGAAGATATTCAGGGGGCCGAGCAGTACTTC
CASSEDIQGAEQYF
>TRBV12-3/TRBV12-4|many|TRBJ2-1|NA
TGTGCCAGCAGCACCTCCGGGGCTAGGTACAATGAGCAGTTCTTC
CASSTSGARYNEQFF
>TRBV6-6|few|TRBJ1-5|NA
TGTGCCAGCAGTACCCCTTACAATCAGCCCCAGCATTTT
CASSTPYNQPQHF
>TRBV2|NA|TRBJ2-4|TRBD1
TGTGCCAGCAGTGAGGAGGGACAGGGGATAGCCAAAAACATTCAGTACTTC
CASSEEGQGIAKNIQYF
>TRBV7-9|few|TRBJ1-5|NA
TGTGCCAGCAGACCCGACGGAAGCAATCAGCCCCAGCATTTT
CASRPDGSNQPQHF
>TRBV29-1|NA|TRBJ1-6|NA
TGCAGCGTTGCTACGGAGTATAATTCACCCCTCCACTTT
CSVATEYNSPLHF
>TRBV6-5|many|TRBJ1-2|NA
TGTGCCAGCAGCGGACAGTATGGCTACACCTTC
CASSGQYGYTF
>TRBV7-2|few|TRBJ2-7|NA
TGTGCCAGCAGCTTAATCATGCCCCCTTGGGAGCAGTACTTC
CASSLIMPPWEQYF
>TRBV7-9|NA|TRBJ2-1|NA
TGTGCCAGCAGCTTTGAGGCGCCCCCCCTCAGGCAGTTCTTC
CASSFEAPPLRQFF
>TRBV24-1|NA|TRBJ2-1|TRBD1
TGTGCCACCAGTTATACACAGGGGGCCCCCTACAATGAGCAGTTCTTC
CATSYTQGAPYNEQFF
>TRBV6-1|NA|TRBJ2-1|TRBD1
TGTGCCAGCCAAAGGACAGGGCCCTACAATGAGCAGTTCTTC
CASQRTGPYNEQFF
>TRBV20-1|once|TRBJ2-7|TRBD2
TGCAGTGCTAGAATAGCGGGTGGGGGGACTAACCTCTTCTACGAGCAGTACTTC
CSARIAGGGTNLFYEQYF
>TRBV7-2|NA|TRBJ2-1|NA
TGTGCCAGCAGCTTTAGGGGATGGTCCTACAATGAGCAGTTCTTC
CASSFRGWSYNEQFF
>TRBV24-1|NA|TRBJ2-1|NA
TGTGCCACCAGTGACGCGGGGGCGCGGAACCACAATGAGCAGTTCTTC
CATSDAGARNHNEQFF
>TRBV27|few|TRBJ2-4|NA
TGTGCCAGCAGTTTACAGGGGTTAACTTGGAAGTACTTC
CASSLQGLTWKYF
>TRBV6-6|NA|TRBJ1-2|NA
TGTGCCAGCACCGGACAGACCTATGGCTACACCTTC
CASTGQTYGYTF
>TRBV24-1|NA|TRBJ1-1|NA
TGTGCCACCAGTGAACAGGCCTTGAACACTGAAGCTTTCTTT
CATSEQALNTEAFF
>TRBV7-2|few|TRBJ2-3|TRBD2
TGTGCCAGCAGCTCTAGGCGCACTAGCGTTGGCGATACGCAGTATTTT
CASSSRRTSVGDTQYF
>TRBV3-1|NA|TRBJ2-1|NA
TGTGCCAGCAGCCAAGAGGGCGACTACCTTAAGGATGAGCAGTTCTTC
CASSQEGDYLKDEQFF
>TRBV7-8|few|TRBJ2-7|TRBD2
TGTGCCAGCAGCTTAGCTACCATCGGGGGACTAGGCGGAACAGCGGTCTACGAGCAGTACTTC
CASSLATIGGLGGTAVYEQYF
>TRBV6-5|NA|TRBJ2-7|NA
TGTGCCAGCAGGCGGGACGGACTTTCTAATGAGCAGTACTTC
CASRRDGLSNEQYF
>TRBV3-1|once|TRBJ2-2|NA
TGTGCCAGCAGCCCCCTGGCGGGGGCCACCGGGGAGCTGTTTTTT
CASSPLAGATGELFF
>TRBV13|NA|TRBJ2-3|NA
TGTGCCAGCAGCTCTCAACAAGCAGATACGCAGTATTTT
CASSSQQADTQYF
>TRBV14|many|TRBJ2-7|NA
TGTGCCAGCAGTTTATTACAGGGACGTTACGAGCAGTACTTC
CASSLLQGRYEQYF
>TRBV7-8|NA|TRBJ2-5|TRBD2
TGTGCCAGCAGCAACGGACTAGCGGGGTTCCAAGAGACCCAGTACTTC
CASSNGLAGFQETQYF
>TRBV18|NA|TRBJ2-3|NA
TGTGCCAGCTCGGGGCGAGAGGCAGATACGCAGTATTTT
CASSGREADTQYF
>TRBV29-1|many|TRBJ2-5|NA
TGCAGCGTCGGAGGGCGGCAGCTAGAGACCCAGTACTTC
CSVGGRQLETQYF
>TRBV5-1|few|TRBJ1-4|NA
TGCGCCAGCAGCATAACAGGGTCATCGGAGGAAAAACTGTTTTTT
CASSITGSSEEKLFF
>TRBV28|few|TRBJ2-1|TRBD1
TGTGCCAGCAGTTTACGTCGACAGGGGTTCTACAATGAGCAGTTCTTC
CASSLRRQGFYNEQFF
>TRBV7-9|few|TRBJ2-7|NA
TGTGCCAGCAGCTCCAGCGGCAACTACGAGCAGTACTTC
CASSSSGNYEQYF
>TRBV20-1|NA|TRBJ2-4|TRBD2
TGCAGTGCTAGGCCCGGCGGGGGGGCCAGCATTCAGTACTTC
CSARPGGGASIQYF
>TRBV28|NA|TRBJ1-4|NA
TGTGCCAGCAGGGGAGGGGGAGAGGCTGAAAAACTGTTTTTT
CASRGGGEAEKLFF
>TRBV6-5|NA|TRBJ2-1|TRBD1
TGTGCCAGCAGTTACTCTGGGACAGGGGGCTTCTACAATGAGCAGTTCTTC
CASSYSGTGGFYNEQFF
>TRBV27|NA|TRBJ2-5|TRBD2
TGTGCCAGCAGTTCGCTAGCGGGGGGCCGAAGATACCAAGAGACCCAGTACTTC
CASSSLAGGRRYQETQYF
>TRBV30|NA|TRBJ1-5|NA
TGTGCCTGGAGTCACGACGGTAACCAGCCCCAGCATTTT
CAWSHDGNQPQHF
>TRBV5-1|NA|TRBJ2-5|TRBD2
TGCGCCAGCAGCTTAGCTACTAGCGGGGCTATTAAAGAGACCCAGTACTTC
CASSLATSGAIKETQYF
>TRBV5-1|few|TRBJ2-1|TRBD2
TGCGCCAGCAGCTTCTCTGGGACTAGCGTAGGAAATGAGCAGTTCTTC
CASSFSGTSVGNEQFF
>TRBV5-1|many|TRBJ2-1|TRBD1
TGCGCCAGCAGCTTGGGGACAGGGTTGGATGAGCAGTTCTTC
CASSLGTGLDEQFF
>TRBV20-1|many|TRBJ2-5|NA
TGCAGTGCTAGAACCAGCCAAGAGACCCAGTACTTC
CSARTSQETQYF
>TRBV20-1|many|TRBJ2-5|NA
TGCAGTGCTAGAGTGAGGGGTTACACGATCCAAGAGACCCAGTACTTC
CSARVRGYTIQETQYF
>TRBV12-3/TRBV12-4|many|TRBJ1-1|TRBD1
TGTGCCAGCACATCAGGGGGTGAAGCTTTCTTT
CASTSGGEAFF
>TRBV6-6|many|TRBJ2-4|NA
TGTGCCAGCACCCCCCGGCGAGGGGCTAAAAACATTCAGTACTTC
CASTPRRGAKNIQYF
>TRBV10-3|few|TRBJ2-7|TRBD2
TGTGCCATCAGTGAGACCGGGACTAGCGGTTACGAGCAGTACTTC
CAISETGTSGYEQYF
>TRBV20-1|few|TRBJ2-5|NA
TGCAGTGCACAAGCCTCAGGGGAGACCCAGTACTTC
CSAQASGETQYF
>TRBV5-1|many|TRBJ2-7|NA
TGCGCCAGCAGCAAGTCGGACGGGGCCTACGAGCAGTACTTC
CASSKSDGAYEQYF
>TRBV27|NA|TRBJ2-2|NA
TGTGCCAGCAGTCCCATAGCGGACCCTAACACCGGGGAGCTGTTTTTT
CASSPIADPNTGELFF
>TRBV11-2|NA|TRBJ2-3|TRBD1
TGTGCCAGCAGCCCCAGGCAGGGGGTTGGAACAGATACGCAGTATTTT
CASSPRQGVGTDTQYF
>TRBV7-9|NA|TRBJ2-6|NA
TGTGCCAGCAGCTTAATGGCCCCTGGGGCCAACGTCCCGACTTTC
CASSLMAPGANVPTF
>TRBV7-9|NA|TRBJ2-1|NA
TGTGCCAGCAGCTATAAAGGCACCTACAATGAGCAGTTCTTC
CASSYKGTYNEQFF
>TRBV5-1|NA|TRBJ2-3|TRBD1
TGCGCCAGCAGCCCGTACAGGGGGCAGGGTTCGGATACGCAGTATTTT
CASSPYRGQGSDTQYF
>TRBV20-1|NA|TRBJ2-5|NA
TGCAGTGCTAGAGTAGGACAGCAAGAGACCCGGTACTTC
CSARVGQQETRYF